The clone carrying this T cell receptor (beta chain) has ten or more counts. Its antigen is not known. A multiplex PCR containing 32 V primers and 13 J primers was used to amplify TCR beta CDR3. TCRdb reanalysed the multiplex PCR reads using MiXCR and keeps one entry per CDR3 protein. This sample yields tens of thousands of distinct CDR3 sequences, of which 28% are seen a single time; 4% to 5.5% belongs to the top ten. Bulk tumor genomic DNA (approximately 640 ng per sample) served as template. Several widely spaced biopsies per primary tumor were taken during surgery. Patients underwent curative surgery for non-small cell lung cancer (untreated and newly diagnosed). There are 11 residues in the CDR3. Germline V gene lookup returns CDR1 SNHLY and CDR2 FYNNEI. Trimming pared 2 bases from V and 11 bases from J, leaving 10 bases between. This entry belongs to a study of immune heterogeneity within non-small cell lung tumors. Study results and caveats: Across individual patients, the high-frequency T-cell receptor beta clonotypes were largely distinct. The study found identical dominant CDR3 beta clonotypes recurring across tumor sites within a patient, alongside site-unique high-frequency clones.

The TCR sequence derives from a man aged 35-49 years with non-small cell lung cancer. Sequencing input: lung tumor tissue. The V and J genes are TRBV2 and TRBJ2-7; D remains ambiguous. CDR3 coding DNA: TGTGCCAGCAGTGAATCCGAGCAGGAGTACTTC. Translating gives CASSESEQEYF.